This T cell receptor (beta chain) was found in a study of CD8 T cells in Susac syndrome. V was clipped by 3 bases and J by 0 bases, with 21 bases between them. This CDR3 has 20 residues. CDR1 and CDR2 from the germline V gene are SGHAT and FQNNGV. Random hexamers primed reverse transcription of 0.5 to 1 ug RNA. Amplification of TCR beta CDR3 used immunoSEQ multiplex PCR across 54 Vbeta and 13 Jbeta. TCRdb reanalysed the immunoSEQ multiplex PCR reads using MiXCR and keeps one entry per CDR3 protein. Of about 210,000 distinct CDR3 sequences in the sample, 95% are singletons; the top ten hold 0.082%. This sequence joins TRBV11-2 and TRBJ2-6; D possibly corresponds to TRBD2 (5 bases). The sequence was obtained from a human donor with multiple sclerosis. The specimen sequenced was CD4+ T cells from PBMCs. CDR3 protein: CASSFPGSYLPYSGANVLTF. The CDR3 DNA reads TGTGCCAGCAGCTTTCCGGGGTCCTACTTGCCTTACTCTGGGGCCAACGTCCTGACTTTC.